Included here is one T cell receptor beta chain sequence, with context. Its antigen is unidentified. The sample comes from a study of shared clonotypes between healthy human individuals. Whole-study results and caveats: Relative to clonotypes present in all four donors, those not shared had lower generation probabilities. Researchers sampled only blood; tissue repertoires likely differ.

The authors' processing: Without quality scores, immunoSEQ junctional reads could not be filtered like full-length reads. TCRdb's table, derived via immunoSEQ multiplex PCR, lists solely in-frame clones and lacks some. The V and J calls and the clone size are those of that table, but D and trimming were determined from the DNA. Of 2 million or so clones listed, about 95% are singletons. The CDR3 has 15 amino acids. Germline V CDR1 and CDR2: SGHAT, FQNNGV. V lost 0 bases to trimming and J lost 4 bases, with 12 bases between them. In the naive CD8 group, cells lacked CD45RO and were positively selected for CCR7, so terminally differentiated effector memory CD45RA+ cells were left out.

The sample consisted of naive CD8+ T cells sorted from blood. The clonotype comes from a young man in good health. J is TRBJ1-1 and V is TRBV11-2, with no clear D. The CDR3 DNA is TGTGCCAGCAGCTTAGATTCGGGTCTCGGCACTGAAGCTTTCTTT. Protein: CASSLDSGLGTEAFF. The whole variable domain, filled in from reference TRBV11-2 and TRBJ1-1, reads EAGVAQSPRYKIIEKRQSVAFWCNPISGHATLYWYQQILGQGPKLLIQFQNNGVVDDSQLPKDRFSAERLKGVDSTLKIQPAKLEDSAVYLCASSLDSGLGTEAFFGQGTRLTVV.